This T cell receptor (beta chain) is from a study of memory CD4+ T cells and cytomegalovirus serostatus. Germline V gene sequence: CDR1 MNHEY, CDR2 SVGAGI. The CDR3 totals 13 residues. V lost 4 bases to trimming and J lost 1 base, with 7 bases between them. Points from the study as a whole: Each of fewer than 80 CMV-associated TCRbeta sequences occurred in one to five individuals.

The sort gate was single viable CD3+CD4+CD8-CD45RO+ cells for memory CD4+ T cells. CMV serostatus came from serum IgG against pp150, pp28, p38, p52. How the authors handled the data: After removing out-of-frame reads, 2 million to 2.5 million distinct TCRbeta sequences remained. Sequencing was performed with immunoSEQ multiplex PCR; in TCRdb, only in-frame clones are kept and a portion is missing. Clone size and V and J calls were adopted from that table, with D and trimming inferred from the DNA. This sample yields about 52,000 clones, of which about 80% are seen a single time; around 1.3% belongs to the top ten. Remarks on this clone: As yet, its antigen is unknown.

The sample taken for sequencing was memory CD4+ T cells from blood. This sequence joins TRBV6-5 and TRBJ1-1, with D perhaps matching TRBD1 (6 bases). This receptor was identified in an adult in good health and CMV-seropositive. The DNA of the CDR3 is TGTGCCAGCAGTTCGACAGGGAACACTGAAGCTTTCTTT. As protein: CASSSTGNTEAFF.